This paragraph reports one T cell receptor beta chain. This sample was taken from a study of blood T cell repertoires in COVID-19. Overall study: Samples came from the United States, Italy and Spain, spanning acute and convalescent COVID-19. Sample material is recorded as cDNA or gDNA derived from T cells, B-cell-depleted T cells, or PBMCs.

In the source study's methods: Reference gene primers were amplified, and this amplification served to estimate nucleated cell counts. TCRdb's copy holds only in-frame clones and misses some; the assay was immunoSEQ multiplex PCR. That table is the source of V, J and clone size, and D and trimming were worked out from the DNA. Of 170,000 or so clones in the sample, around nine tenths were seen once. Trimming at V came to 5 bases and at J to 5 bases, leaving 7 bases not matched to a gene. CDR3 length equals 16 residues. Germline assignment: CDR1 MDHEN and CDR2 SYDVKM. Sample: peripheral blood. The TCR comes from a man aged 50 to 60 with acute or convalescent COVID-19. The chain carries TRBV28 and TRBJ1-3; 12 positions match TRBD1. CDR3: CASSPPGTGGRNTIYF. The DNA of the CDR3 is TGTGCCAGCAGTCCACCCGGGACAGGGGGCAGAAACACCATATATTTT.